Listed here is a single T cell receptor (beta chain). Its antigen is unidentified. The data derive from a study of blood T cells in healthy people across ages. Primed by a sample-barcoded 5' primer and a J-beta primer mix, a second PCR proceeded for 7 to 11 cycles. The template-switch adaptor was a 5' adaptor with 12 random nucleotides. It tagged each cDNA molecule. TCRdb called the 5' RACE reads again in MiXCR, with one record for every CDR3 protein. The sample contains approximately 800,000 distinct CDR3 sequences, about 34% of which appear only once. Study-level results: Researchers deemed the diversity estimates from one million T cells underestimates. Measured against age, TCR beta diversity per million T cells decreased in a roughly linear manner.

Germline V gene sequence: CDR1 MNHEY, CDR2 SVGEGT. This CDR3 contains 13 residues. V lost 10 bases and J lost 2, with 15 bases in between. Investigators took 8 to 10 milliliters of peripheral blood from every donor. The V and J genes are TRBV6-2 or TRBV6-3 and TRBJ2-7; either TRBD1 or TRBD2 may supply D (6 bases each). Material for sequencing was blood. The TCR sequence derives from a man aged 18 to 35 in good health. The CDR3 loop reads CAIAKGGTYEQYF. The CDR3 region has the DNA TGTGCCATCGCGAAGGGGGGAACCTACGAGCAGTACTTC.